This TCR beta chain was recovered during a study of blood T cell repertoires in COVID-19. The wider study: Sources were T cells, B-cell-depleted T cells, or PBMCs; the material itself was cDNA or gDNA.

The CDR3 consists of 11 residues. Germline values: CDR1 MDHEN, CDR2 SYDVKM. With 2 bases removed from V and 12 bases from J, the gap between germline ends came to 8 bases. Original processing methods: Amplification with reference gene primers provided the estimates of nucleated cell counts. The repertoire was sequenced with immunoSEQ multiplex PCR; TCRdb's copy has only in-frame clones and lacks some. V and J calls and clone size are given by that table; D and trimming were obtained from the DNA. The sample lists approximately 470,000 clones; approximately 85% were seen once. This TCR was sampled from a human donor in a cohort sampled during active COVID-19. Sequencing used peripheral blood. V is TRBV28 and J is TRBJ2-4; D is perhaps TRBD1 (5 bases). The CDR3 bases are TGTGCCAGCAGTTTACAGGGTACTCAGTACTTC. Translated, it gives CASSLQGTQYF.